One sample yielded the 10 T cell receptor beta chains listed below, sequenced in a study of blood T cell repertoires in COVID-19. The method was immunoSEQ multiplex PCR; TCRdb's version includes in-frame clones alone and lacks a portion of them. The sample records about 220,000 clones, 84% being singletons. Sequencing was performed on peripheral blood. The origin of the receptors is a man aged 25 to 45 with active or convalescent COVID-19.

The chain joins TRBV18 to TRBJ2-6; D is uncertain. Trimming took off 1 base at V and 1 base at J, with 8 bases between the two ends. Germline loops: CDR1 KGHSH, CDR2 LQKENI. The length of the CDR3 is 16 residues. CDR3 amino acids: CASSPLRASGANVLTF. In DNA form, the CDR3 reads TGTGCCAGCTCACCACTCCGAGCGTCTGGGGCCAACGTCCTGACTTTC.

This chain links TRBV5-6 with TRBJ2-3, with D maybe TRBD2 (5 bases). The CDR3 sequence is 15 residues long. Germline assignment: CDR1 SGHDT and CDR2 YYEEEE. Trimming stripped 2 bases from V and 0 bases from J, with 10 bases between. CDR3 amino acids: CASSLRGISTDTQYF. As DNA, the CDR3 is TGTGCCAGCAGCTTACGGGGAATTAGCACAGATACGCAGTATTTT.

This clone came up a few times. The rearrangement uses TRBV28 and TRBJ2-7; 15 bases map to TRBD2. V trimming: 6 bases; J trimming: 4 bases; junction bases outside the gene matches: 7. Germline V lookup: CDR1 MDHEN, CDR2 SYDVKM. This CDR3 comprises 16 residues. The CDR3 here is CASRWTSGRAGYEQYF. In DNA, the CDR3 is TGTGCCAGCAGATGGACTAGCGGGAGGGCTGGGTACGAGCAGTACTTC.

By share, this clone counts as medium-sized (0.01 to 0.1%). This chain links TRBV4-1 with TRBJ1-1; D is uncertain. Trimming took off 5 bases at V and 2 bases at J, with 12 bases between the two ends. The germline CDR1 and CDR2 sequences are MGHRA and YSYEKL. CDR3 size: 14 residues. CDR3 sequence reads: CASSVRVFNTEAFF. The CDR3 DNA follows: TGCGCCAGCAGCGTCCGTGTGTTTAACACTGAAGCTTTCTTT.

The chain carries TRBV19 and TRBJ2-1, with 13 nucleotides matching TRBD2. V shed 7 bases and J 4 bases; nucleotides not matched to a gene: 7. Germline loops: CDR1 LNHDA, CDR2 SQIVND (reference sequence). CDR3 size: 16 residues. The CDR3 coding sequence is TGTGCCAGTACCCTGACTAGCGGGAGGTATTACAATGAGCAGTTCTTC. Its translation: CASTLTSGRYYNEQFF.

This clone is a singleton in its sample. The J gene is TRBJ2-1, the V gene TRBV7-9, with 15 positions matching TRBD2. This CDR3 is 15 amino acids long. V lost 6 bases, J lost 10 bases, and 7 bases stayed unmatched. CDR1 is SEHNR, CDR2 FQNEAQ, per germline (reference sequence). The CDR3 loop is CASSYPGLAGGEQFF. The CDR3 nucleotides are TGTGCCAGCAGTTACCCGGGACTAGCGGGGGGCGAGCAGTTCTTC. The complete variable domain, with remaining parts taken from reference TRBV7-9 and TRBJ2-1, reads DTGVSQNPRHKITKRGQNVTFRCDPISEHNRLYWYRQTLGQGPEFLTYFQNEAQLEKSRLLSDRFSAERPKGSFSTLEIQRTEQGDSAMYLCASSYPGLAGGEQFFGPGTRLTVL.

The rearrangement uses TRBV23-1 and TRBJ2-1; 9 bases match TRBD1. TRBV23-1 is designated an ORF whose function remains uncertain. The CDR3 runs 13 residues. V lost 8 bases to trimming and J lost 9 bases; unmatched junction nucleotides: 8. The CDR3 DNA sequence: TGCGCCAGCTCCGGGACAGGGATCGGTGAGCAGTTCTTC. It codes for CASSGTGIGEQFF.

Here the CDR3 DNA reads TGTGCCAGCAGTTCGCGGGGGGATCAGCCCCAGCATTTT. It translates to CASSSRGDQPQHF. V usage is TRBV2 and J usage is TRBJ1-5, with D tentatively TRBD1 (5 bases). Deletions cut 5 bases from V and 5 bases from J, with 10 bases between. CDR1 and CDR2 from the germline V gene are SNHLY and FYNNEI. This CDR3 has 13 amino acids.

This rearrangement joins TRBV4-3 to TRBJ1-1; D is undetermined. Trimming pared 0 bases from V and 1 base from J, leaving 6 bases between. Germline CDR1 and CDR2: LGHNA and YSLEER. The CDR3 length is 14 residues. The CDR3 DNA sequence: TGCGCCAGCAGCCAAGAGGGCAGGAACACTGAAGCTTTCTTT. Encoded protein: CASSQEGRNTEAFF.

The chain carries TRBV19 and TRBJ2-7, with TRBD1 matching 9 bases. Germline V gene sequence: CDR1 LNHDA, CDR2 SQIVND (reference sequence). The CDR3 runs 15 residues. The V segment lost 0 bases and the J segment 2 bases; nucleotides outside the gene matches: 2. CDR3 sequence (DNA): TGTGCCAGTAGTATAGAGGGGACAGGGCCCTACGAGCAGTACTTC. Its protein is CASSIEGTGPYEQYF.